This T cell receptor beta chain emerged from a study of spatial heterogeneity in lung cancer. Study-wide findings and caveats: Within tumors, counts of expanded alpha and beta TCRs tracked tumor mutation counts.

This sample's time point: sample taken at primary tumor resection. From the 5' RACE reads, TCRdb called clonotypes with MiXCR, one entry per CDR3 protein. The profile covers approximately 7,800 distinct CDR3 sequences, with roughly 8.7% appearing a single time and around 4.4% taken by the ten largest. The CDR3 is 17 amino acids. The germline V and J ends were trimmed by 4 bases and 4 bases, with 17 bases remaining between them. The V gene's germline CDR1 is MGHRA and CDR2 YSYEKL. Sample share makes this clonotype medium-sized. The antigen is unknown. The V gene is TRBV4-1, the J gene TRBJ1-6; D is perhaps TRBD1 (5 bases). The sequences come from lung tumor tissue, collected at surgery. The receptor comes from a male donor with early-stage non-small cell lung cancer. The CDR3: CASSRESGTDYNSPLHF. CDR3 coding DNA: TGCGCCAGCAGCCGCGAGTCCGGGACGGATTATAATTCACCCCTCCACTTT.